This TCR beta chain was identified in a study of molecular identifiers for immune sequencing clone quantification. At the level of the study: Naive CD8 RNA (about 20,000 or 100,000 cells) was divided into five aliquots, with four sequenced. Overall study findings and caveats: One cell's worth of spiked Jurkat TCR RNA was reportedly detectable among one million naive cells. Clones above 20 RNA copies contained over 97% of effector molecules but under 1% of naive ones.

Ten or more counts support this clonotype. Its antigen remains unknown. MiXCR, applied by TCRdb to the PCR reads, yields one record per CDR3 protein. Altogether 100,000 or so distinct CDR3 sequences are present, 21% being singletons, with the ten largest covering around 1.1%. Input for naive CD8 libraries was roughly 20,000 to 1,000,000 sorted cells; the RNA fraction used was 10%, 30% or 50%. V dropped 1 base and J dropped 5 bases, with 13 bases sitting between them. Germline CDR1 MGHDK, CDR2 SYGVNS. This CDR3 is built from 15 residues. The V gene is TRBV25-1, the J gene TRBJ2-3; either TRBD1 or TRBD2 may fit D (5 bases each). This sequence was found in a human donor in good health. Some libraries in this study had Jurkat cell RNA spiked in. Specimen: naive CD8+ T cells from blood, with Jurkat cell RNA spiked in. This sample's subset: FACS-sorted CD8+CD4-CCR7+CD45RA+ naive T cells. CDR3 sequence (DNA): TGTGCCAGCAGTGAATGGGGGATTAGGGGAGATACGCAGTATTTT. Translating gives CASSEWGIRGDTQYF. Complete variable domain (other parts from reference TRBV25-1 and TRBJ2-3): EADIYQTPRYLVIGTGKKITLECSQTMGHDKMYWYQQDPGMELHLIHYSYGVNSTEKGDLSSESTVSRIRTEHFPLTLESARPSHTSQYLCASSEWGIRGDTQYFGPGTRLTVL.